Sequencing of this T cell receptor beta chain was carried out in a study of T cell responses to AZD1222 COVID-19 vaccine. Per the germline V gene, CDR1 is LNHDA and CDR2 is SQIVND (reference sequence). The V end was cut by 1 base, the J end by 3 bases, with 13 bases between. This CDR3 is 15 amino acids long. Study-level findings and limits: Nearly half of unique spike-specific TCRs reportedly avoided B.1.351 and B.1.1.7 mutated regions. Sampling captured repertoires only after the peak T cell response.

Comment on this clone: Its antigen is currently unknown.

Using immunoSEQ multiplex PCR, the repertoire was profiled, and TCRdb retains in-frame clones only, with some absent. The sample shows about 130,000 clones, 80% to 95% of them seen only once. The TCR comes from an adult who received the AZD1222 COVID-19 vaccine. The chain employs TRBV19 and TRBJ2-7; D not resolved. Here the sequenced sample was peripheral blood, taken 28 days after the second AZD1222 dose. DNA of the CDR3: TGTGCCAGTAGTATAGCGGCCGACGGGTTCTACGAGCAGTACTTC. Protein product: CASSIAADGFYEQYF.